Below, one T cell receptor beta chain is given with its context. Its antigen is not identified. Here immunoSEQ multiplex PCR was the method, and the copy in TCRdb shows in-frame clones only, minus some. Among 28,000 or so clones listed, 77% were seen once. CDR1 and CDR2 from the germline V gene are SGHRS and YFSETQ. The CDR3 spans 15 residues. The junction had 7 bases not matched to a gene; V was cut back by 2 bases and J by 2 bases. Before the COVID-19 pandemic, during about 2011-2019, CD4+ T cells were taken from unexposed donors. Isolation of CD4+ T cells took place after less than 13 days in culture. Testing used SARS-CoV-2 S/N and four cold-coronavirus spikes on unexposed-donor CD4+ T cells, cells permitting. This record belongs to a study of CD4 T cells in relation to SARS-CoV-2 and coronaviruses.

The chain combines TRBV5-1 with TRBJ2-7; 7 nucleotides line up with TRBD1. Input material: CD4+ T cells from PBMCs, cultured in vitro. This receptor was taken from a human donor in good health. CDR3 region: CASSFRQGAPYEQYF. CDR3 sequence (DNA): TGCGCCAGCAGCTTCAGACAGGGCGCGCCCTACGAGCAGTACTTC.